The 25 T cell receptor beta chains listed next were all sequenced from one sample in a study of PD-1 blockade in classical Hodgkin lymphoma. All patients relapsed after autologous stem cell transplantation, and brentuximab vedotin exposure varied. Repertoires were generated with immunoSEQ multiplex PCR, while TCRdb's copy carries only in-frame clones and drops some. The table shows tens of thousands of clones, with roughly 89% occurring only once. The sample here was peripheral blood mononuclear cells (PBMCs), taken before the second cycle of nivolumab. The receptors were sampled from a human donor with classical Hodgkin lymphoma.

The chain employs TRBV4-1 and TRBJ1-3; 7 bases are a match to TRBD1. This CDR3 is built from 15 residues. The V and J ends lost 3 bases and 2 bases, in that order; junction bases with no gene match: 4. CDR1 and CDR2 from the germline V gene are MGHRA and YSYEKL. CDR3 sequence: CASSQETGAGNTIYF. The DNA for the CDR3 is TGCGCCAGCAGCCAGGAAACAGGGGCTGGAAACACCATATATTTT.

This clone was detected only once. This chain links TRBV28 with TRBJ2-3; D is possibly TRBD2 (5 bases). CDR3 length: 16 residues. The ends were cut back, 3 bases at V and 0 bases at J, with 13 bases in the middle. CDR1 and CDR2 from the germline V gene are MDHEN and SYDVKM. The DNA of the CDR3 is TGTGCCAGCAGTTTCTGGAGCGGAACTAGCACAGATACGCAGTATTTT. Translated: CASSFWSGTSTDTQYF.

This sequence joins TRBV28 and TRBJ1-5, with a possible D match to TRBD1 (6 bases). Germline V lookup: CDR1 MDHEN, CDR2 SYDVKM. The length of the CDR3 is 15 residues. V was clipped by 7 bases and J by 3 bases, with 16 bases between them. The CDR3 region is CASKQQGGVNQPQHF. Here the CDR3 DNA reads TGTGCCAGCAAACAACAGGGTGGGGTCAATCAGCCCCAGCATTTT.

This chain uses TRBV11-2 with TRBJ2-1; 9 bases agree with TRBD1. The length of the CDR3 is 14 residues. The germline gives CDR1 SGHAT, CDR2 FQNNGV. V lost 5 bases to trimming and J lost 9 bases; unmatched junction nucleotides: 8. This chain's CDR3 is CASSRDRELSEQFF. The DNA for the CDR3 is TGTGCCAGCAGCAGGGACAGGGAGTTGAGTGAGCAGTTCTTC.

In its sample, this clone was seen once. The rearrangement uses TRBV11-3 and TRBJ2-1, with 9 bases fitting TRBD2. Trimming removed 1 base from V and 9 bases from J; junction bases left unmatched: 4. The CDR3 loop spans 14 amino acids. The V gene's germline CDR1 is SGHNT and CDR2 YENEEA. As DNA, the CDR3 is TGTGCCAGCAGCTTAGGTGCGGGGGGGCCTGAGCAGTTCTTC. Translation gives CASSLGAGGPEQFF.

The genes are TRBV11-2 and TRBJ2-7, with D hard to call. Trimming stripped 4 bases from V and 0 bases from J, with 7 bases between. The CDR3 runs 13 residues. Germline loops: CDR1 SGHAT, CDR2 FQNNGV. The CDR3 reads CASSWAHSYEQYF. The CDR3, as DNA: TGTGCCAGCAGCTGGGCCCACTCCTACGAGCAGTACTTC.

CDR3 region: CASSFAGGTDTQYF. CDR3 in DNA: TGTGCCAGCAGCTTCGCCGGAGGCACAGATACGCAGTATTTT. The V and J genes are TRBV11-2 and TRBJ2-3, with D unclear. The CDR3 is 14 amino acids. Trimming pared 3 bases from V and 1 base from J, leaving 8 bases between. CDR1 and CDR2 (germline): SGHAT, FQNNGV.

The chain is built from TRBV4-2 and TRBJ2-7; 7 nucleotides align to TRBD1. The V segment lost 2 bases and the J segment 4 bases; nucleotides outside the gene matches: 5. Per germline, CDR1 LGHNA and CDR2 YNFKEQ. This CDR3 spans 14 amino acids. The CDR3 DNA sequence: TGTGCCAGCAGCCAAACAGGGGCCGAATACGAGCAGTACTTC. Translation gives CASSQTGAEYEQYF.

The chain has TRBV2 and TRBJ1-1; D gene unclear. V was clipped by 3 bases and J by 0 bases, with 14 bases between them. The CDR3 extends over 16 amino acids. Per the germline V gene, CDR1 is SNHLY and CDR2 is FYNNEI. Here the CDR3 reads CASSEWFGELNTEAFF. DNA of the CDR3: TGTGCCAGCAGTGAGTGGTTCGGGGAATTGAACACTGAAGCTTTCTTT.

V usage is TRBV14 and J usage is TRBJ2-6; D remains unclear. The ends were cut back, 6 bases at V and 0 bases at J, with 3 bases in the middle. CDR3 length: 13 amino acids. Germline CDR1 SGHDN, CDR2 FVKESK. DNA for the CDR3: TGTGCCAGCAGTAACTCTGGGGCCAACGTCCTGACTTTC. Translation: CASSNSGANVLTF.

V usage is TRBV6-6 and J usage is TRBJ1-2; perhaps TRBD1 as D (5 bases). The CDR3 contains 14 residues. Germline loops: CDR1 MNHNY, CDR2 SVGAGI (reference sequence). Trimming cost V 6 bases and J 3 bases, with 14 bases left between them. The CDR3 DNA is TGTGCCAGCAGAGGAGGGGACCTTCACTATGGCTACACCTTC. Its protein is CASRGGDLHYGYTF.

This clone was observed a single time. The chain has TRBV7-9 and TRBJ1-4, with no clear D. Trimming removed 6 bases at V and 3 bases at J, with 11 bases between. The CDR3 extends over 14 amino acids. Germline CDR1 and CDR2: SEHNR and FQNEAQ (reference sequence). CDR3 sequence (DNA): TGTGCCAGCAGACCTCAAGAGGCTAATGAAAAACTGTTTTTT. It specifies CASRPQEANEKLFF.

The rearrangement joins TRBV11-1 to TRBJ2-1; D is possibly TRBD1 or TRBD2 (5 bases each). Looked up from germline, CDR1 is SGHAT and CDR2 is FQDESV (reference sequence). The CDR3 is made up of 15 amino acids. V lost 5 bases and J lost 9, with 20 bases in between. CDR3 sequence reads: CASSPRPGTMGEQFF. The CDR3 DNA reads as TGTGCCAGCAGCCCCAGACCAGGGACCATGGGTGAGCAGTTCTTC.

The rearrangement links TRBV18 to TRBJ2-1, with D perhaps matching TRBD2 (6 bases). The CDR3 extends over 15 amino acids. From germline, CDR1 is KGHSH and CDR2 LQKENI. Deletions cut 9 bases from V and 4 bases from J, with 19 bases between. The CDR3 loop reads CASEAIRDSYNEQFF. The CDR3 DNA is TGTGCCAGTGAAGCAATTCGGGACTCGTACAATGAGCAGTTCTTC.

The V and J genes are TRBV28 and TRBJ2-3; 8 positions agree with TRBD2. With V trimmed by 5 bases and J by 4 bases, 5 bases remained unmatched. The CDR3 length is 14 residues. CDR1 is MDHEN and CDR2 is SYDVKM in the germline V gene. The CDR3 DNA is TGTGCCAGCAGTGGGACTAGGGGCGCAGATACGCAGTATTTT. Residues: CASSGTRGADTQYF.

J is TRBJ1-2 and V is TRBV6-6; D gene uncertain. The germline V gene has CDR1 MNHNY and CDR2 SVGAGI (reference sequence). V was pared by 0 bases and J by 2 bases, with 7 bases between. The CDR3 consists of 14 residues. CDR3 sequence reads: CASSYSTGNYGYTF. For the CDR3, the DNA is TGTGCCAGCAGTTACTCGACGGGGAACTATGGCTACACCTTC.

The chain combines TRBV6-5 with TRBJ2-1; a weak D match, TRBD2 (6 bases). The V end lost 5 bases, the J end lost 7 bases, and 18 bases lay between the germline ends. The germline V gene encodes CDR1 MNHEY and CDR2 SVGAGI. The CDR3 is 15 residues long. The CDR3, as DNA: TGTGCCAGCAGTCGCCGACTAGGTCCACGGAATGAGCAGTTCTTC. As protein: CASSRRLGPRNEQFF.

This clone showed up just once. CDR3 region: CASSSSTGANTGELFF. DNA of the CDR3: TGCGCCAGCAGCTCCTCGACAGGCGCCAACACCGGGGAGCTGTTTTTT. V is TRBV5-1 and J is TRBJ2-2; D possibly corresponds to TRBD1 (6 bases). In germline, CDR1 is SGHRS, CDR2 YFSETQ. V lost 3 bases to trimming and J lost 2 bases, with 14 bases between them. The CDR3 consists of 16 residues. The full variable domain, its missing parts supplied by reference TRBV5-1 and TRBJ2-2, is KAGVTQTPRYLIKTRGQQVTLSCSPISGHRSVSWYQQTPGQGLQFLFEYFSETQRNKGNFPGRFSGRQFSNSRSEMNVSTLELGDSALYLCASSSSTGANTGELFFGEGSRLTVL.

V usage is TRBV27 and J usage is TRBJ1-6, with TRBD1 as a possible D gene (5 bases). CDR1 is MNHEY and CDR2 is SMNVEV in the germline V gene (reference sequence). This CDR3 comprises 16 residues. Deletions cut 5 bases from V and 7 bases from J, with 18 bases between. CDR3: CASSVGAGPANSPLHF. The CDR3 DNA is TGTGCCAGCAGTGTTGGGGCGGGGCCGGCAAATTCACCCCTCCACTTT.

This sequence joins TRBV28 and TRBJ1-3; 7 bases line up with TRBD1. With V trimmed by 3 bases and J by 4 bases, 12 bases remained unmatched. Looked up from germline, CDR1 is MDHEN and CDR2 is SYDVKM. CDR3 length: 17 residues. Here the CDR3 DNA reads TGTGCCAGCAGTTTCAGGAGGGGGCGAATGTCCGGAAACACCATATATTTT. Amino acid sequence: CASSFRRGRMSGNTIYF.

J is TRBJ2-3 and V is TRBV28; D gene unclear. The CDR3 is 14 amino acids. With 2 bases removed from V and 2 bases from J, the gap between germline ends came to 8 bases. CDR1 MDHEN and CDR2 SYDVKM come from the germline V gene. Here the CDR3 reads CASSLGLDTDTQYF. The CDR3 DNA follows: TGTGCCAGCAGTTTAGGCCTTGACACAGATACGCAGTATTTT.

Written as DNA, the CDR3 is TGTGCCAGCGGGCCGGTAGGGGGCCCGTGGATCGGGGAGCTGTTTTTT. Translation: CASGPVGGPWIGELFF. The chain carries TRBV28 and TRBJ2-2, with 7 bases matching TRBD1. CDR1 and CDR2 from the germline V gene are MDHEN and SYDVKM. This CDR3 has 16 amino acids. The trim removed 8 bases at V and 7 bases at J, leaving 16 bases unmatched.

The rearrangement uses TRBV11-2 and TRBJ1-2; no reliable D call. The V gene's germline CDR1 is SGHAT and CDR2 FQNNGV. V gave up 0 bases and J gave up 3 bases, with 5 bases separating them. This CDR3 has 13 residues. The CDR3 nucleotides are TGTGCCAGCAGCTTAGACAGCGACTATGGCTACACCTTC. Amino acid sequence: CASSLDSDYGYTF.

The rearrangement joins TRBV4-2 to TRBJ2-3; the D is unclear. The germline V and J ends were trimmed by 0 bases and 0 bases, with 7 bases remaining between them. The CDR3 covers 15 residues. The germline V gene encodes CDR1 LGHNA and CDR2 YNFKEQ. CDR3: CASSQDPASTDTQYF. The CDR3 region has the DNA TGTGCCAGCAGCCAAGATCCGGCTAGCACAGATACGCAGTATTTT.

The chain is built from TRBV4-1 and TRBJ1-5, with 8 bases aligning to TRBD1. This CDR3 spans 17 amino acids. CDR1 and CDR2 from the germline V gene are MGHRA and YSYEKL. The V segment lost 0 bases and the J segment 3 bases; nucleotides outside the gene matches: 7. CDR3 loop: CASSQEVNRGYNQPQHF. The CDR3 DNA sequence: TGCGCCAGCAGCCAAGAAGTTAACAGGGGGTACAATCAGCCCCAGCATTTT.